This T cell receptor beta chain was recovered during a study of T cells in localized non-small cell lung cancer. This clone is large (0.1 to 1%). The ends were cut back, 4 bases at V and 12 bases at J, with 22 bases in the middle. CDR3 size: 15 residues. Looked up from germline, CDR1 is MNHGY and CDR2 is SAAAGT. Produced via immunoSEQ multiplex PCR; TCRdb's table is partial and in-frame only. The sample has roughly 4,200 clones; more than 35% are singletons. The V and J genes are TRBV6-8 and TRBJ2-1; tentative D call: TRBD2 (6 bases). The sample here was lung tumor tissue, taken before any cancer treatment. This TCR was sampled from a woman aged 40 to 75 with stage I lung adenocarcinoma. CDR3 loop: CASSSGVGRSGGQFF. The DNA of the CDR3 is TGTGCCAGCAGTTCGGGGGTAGGGCGGTCTGGCGGGCAGTTCTTC.